This T cell receptor beta chain was sequenced during a study of blood T cell repertoires in COVID-19. The CDR3 length is 17 residues. Looked up from germline, CDR1 is SGHRS and CDR2 is YFSETQ. V dropped 4 bases and J dropped 0 bases, with 19 bases sitting between them. Sequencing was performed with immunoSEQ multiplex PCR; in TCRdb, only in-frame clones are kept and a portion is missing. The repertoire has about 330,000 clones, 65% to 90% of them found once; the top ten carry 10%. The origin of this receptor is a woman between 18 and 29 years old who had recovered from COVID-19. The chain uses TRBV5-1 and TRBJ1-1, with a possible D match to TRBD1 (5 bases). Material: PBMCs or T cells enriched from blood (not recorded which). CDR3 amino acids: CASSPMKPGHLNTEAFF. For the CDR3, the DNA is TGCGCCAGCAGCCCCATGAAACCCGGACACTTGAACACTGAAGCTTTCTTT.